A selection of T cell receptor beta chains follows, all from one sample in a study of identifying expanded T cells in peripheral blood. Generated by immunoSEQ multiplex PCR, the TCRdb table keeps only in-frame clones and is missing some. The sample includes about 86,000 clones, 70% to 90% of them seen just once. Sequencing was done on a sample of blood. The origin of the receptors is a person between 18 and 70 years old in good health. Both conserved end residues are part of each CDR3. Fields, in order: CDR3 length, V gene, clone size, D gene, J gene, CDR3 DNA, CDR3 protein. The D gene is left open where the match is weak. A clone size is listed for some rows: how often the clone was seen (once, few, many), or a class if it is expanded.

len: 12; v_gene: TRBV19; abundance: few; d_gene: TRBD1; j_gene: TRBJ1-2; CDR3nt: TGTGCCAGTAGTATCAGACAGGGAGGCTACACCTTC; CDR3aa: CASSIRQGGYTF
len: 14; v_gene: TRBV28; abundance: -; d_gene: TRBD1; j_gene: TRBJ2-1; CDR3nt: TGTGCCAGCAGCTTAGGGGGCGCGATACATGAGCAGTTCTTC; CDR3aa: CASSLGGAIHEQFF
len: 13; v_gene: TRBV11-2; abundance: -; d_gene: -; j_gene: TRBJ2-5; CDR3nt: TGTGCCAGCAGCTTAGGGGACCAAGAGACCCAGTACTTC; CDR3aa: CASSLGDQETQYF
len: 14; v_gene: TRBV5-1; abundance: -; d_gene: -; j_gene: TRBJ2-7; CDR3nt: TGCGCCAGCGGGTCCTCAGCCACCTTCAACGAGCAGTACTTC; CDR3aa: CASGSSATFNEQYF
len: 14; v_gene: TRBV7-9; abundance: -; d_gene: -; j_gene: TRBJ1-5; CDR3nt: TGTGCCAGCAGCTTAGGGGGGCTCGGTCAGCCCCAGCATTTT; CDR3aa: CASSLGGLGQPQHF
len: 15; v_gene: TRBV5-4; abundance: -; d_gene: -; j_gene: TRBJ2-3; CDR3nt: TGTGCCAGCAGCTTGGTAGGGGCGGCTCTGGGTACGCAGTATTTT; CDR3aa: CASSLVGAALGTQYF
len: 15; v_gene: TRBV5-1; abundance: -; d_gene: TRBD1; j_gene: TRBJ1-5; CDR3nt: TGCGCCAGCAGCTTGGGGCAGGGGGCACATCAGCCCCAGCATTTT; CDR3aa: CASSLGQGAHQPQHF
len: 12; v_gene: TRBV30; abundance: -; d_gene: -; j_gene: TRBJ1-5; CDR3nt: TGTGCCTGGAGTGTCCAAAATCAGCCCCAGCATTTT; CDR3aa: CAWSVQNQPQHF
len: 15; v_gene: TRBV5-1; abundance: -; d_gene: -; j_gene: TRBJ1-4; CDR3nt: TGCGCCAGCAGCCCCCGGGAGGGGCGAGGGGAAAAACTGTTTTTT; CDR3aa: CASSPREGRGEKLFF
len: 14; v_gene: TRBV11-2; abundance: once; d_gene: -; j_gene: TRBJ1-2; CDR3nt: TGTGCCAGCAGCTTCGGGCAGGGAGGGTATGGCTACACCTTC; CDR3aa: CASSFGQGGYGYTF
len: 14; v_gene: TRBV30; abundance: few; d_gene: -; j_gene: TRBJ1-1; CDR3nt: TGTGCCTGGAGTAGCCTGGGGGGGTCCACTGAAGCTTTCTTT; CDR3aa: CAWSSLGGSTEAFF
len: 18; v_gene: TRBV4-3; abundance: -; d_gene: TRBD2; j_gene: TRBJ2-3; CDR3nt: TGCGCCAGCAGCCAAGGATCCCTGCGGGAGGTCTGGACAGATACGCAGTATTTT; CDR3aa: CASSQGSLREVWTDTQYF
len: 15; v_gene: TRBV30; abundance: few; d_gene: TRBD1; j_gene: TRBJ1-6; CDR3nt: TGTGCCTGGAGTTTGGGGGACAGGGATAATTCACCCCTCCACTTT; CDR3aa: CAWSLGDRDNSPLHF
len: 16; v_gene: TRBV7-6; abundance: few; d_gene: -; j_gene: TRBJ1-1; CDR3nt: TGTGCCAGCAGCTTTGGGGCAGGGGTGTCGAACACTGAAGCTTTCTTT; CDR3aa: CASSFGAGVSNTEAFF
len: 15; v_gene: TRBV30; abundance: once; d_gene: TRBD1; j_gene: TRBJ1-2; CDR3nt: TGTGCCTGGAGGGATGGGACAGGGGCGACCTATGGCTACACCTTC; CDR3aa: CAWRDGTGATYGYTF
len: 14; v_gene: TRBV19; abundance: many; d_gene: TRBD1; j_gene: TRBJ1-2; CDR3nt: TGTGCCACCTGTCTGACAGGGGCTAACTATGGCTACACCTTC; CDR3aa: CATCLTGANYGYTF
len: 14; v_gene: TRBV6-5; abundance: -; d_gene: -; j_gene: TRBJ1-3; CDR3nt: TGTGCCAGCAGTTACTCGAGCCAGGGTTACACCATATATTTT; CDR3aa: CASSYSSQGYTIYF
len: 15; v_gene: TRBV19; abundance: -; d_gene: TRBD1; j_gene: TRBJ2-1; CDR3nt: TGTGCCAGTAGAGGTCAGGGACAGGGTAGCCATGAGCAGTTCTTC; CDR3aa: CASRGQGQGSHEQFF
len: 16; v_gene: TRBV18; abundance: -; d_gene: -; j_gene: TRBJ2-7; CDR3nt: TGTGCCAGCTCACCGCGCCGAGGTACTGTAGCCTACGAGCAGTACTTC; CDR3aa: CASSPRRGTVAYEQYF
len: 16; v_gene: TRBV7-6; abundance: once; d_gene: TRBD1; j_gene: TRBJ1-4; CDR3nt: TGTGCCAGCAGCTTGCGAGGGGACAGAAACAGTGAAAAACTGTTTTTT; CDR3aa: CASSLRGDRNSEKLFF
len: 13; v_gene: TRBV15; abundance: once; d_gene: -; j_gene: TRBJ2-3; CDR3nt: TGTGCCACCAGCAGAGACCTCACAGATACGCAGTATTTT; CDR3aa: CATSRDLTDTQYF
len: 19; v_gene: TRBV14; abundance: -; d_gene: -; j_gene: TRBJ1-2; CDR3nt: TGTGCCAGCAGCCATTACGGGAGGGCAGGGGAAGTCGGAAACTATGGCTACACCTTC; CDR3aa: CASSHYGRAGEVGNYGYTF
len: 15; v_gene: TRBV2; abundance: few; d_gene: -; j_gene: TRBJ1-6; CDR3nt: TGTGCCAGCAGTGAATTTACTCAGGGGATTTCACCCCTCCACTTT; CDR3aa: CASSEFTQGISPLHF
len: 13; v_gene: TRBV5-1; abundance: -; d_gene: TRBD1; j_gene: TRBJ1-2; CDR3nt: TGCGCCAGCGGACAGGGGGCTAGGTATGGCTACACCTTC; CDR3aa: CASGQGARYGYTF
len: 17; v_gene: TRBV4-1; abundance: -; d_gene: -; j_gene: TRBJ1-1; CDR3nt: TGCGCCCGCAGCCGAGGGGGGGTTGTACTCATGAACACTGAAGCTTTCTTT; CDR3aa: CARSRGGVVLMNTEAFF
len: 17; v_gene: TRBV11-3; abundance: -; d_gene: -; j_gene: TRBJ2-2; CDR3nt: TGTGCCAGCAGCCTATCTTACAGAGACGCGAACACCGGGGAGCTGTTTTTT; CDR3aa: CASSLSYRDANTGELFF
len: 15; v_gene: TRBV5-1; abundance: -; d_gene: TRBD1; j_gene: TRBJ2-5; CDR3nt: TGCGCCAGCAGCTTGGCAGGGGACAGGGCGGAGGAGCAGTACTTC; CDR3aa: CASSLAGDRAEEQYF
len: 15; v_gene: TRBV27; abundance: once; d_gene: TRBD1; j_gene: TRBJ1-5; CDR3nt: TGTGCCAGCAGTGCAGGGGACAGGGGGATTGGGCCCCAGCATTTT; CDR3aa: CASSAGDRGIGPQHF
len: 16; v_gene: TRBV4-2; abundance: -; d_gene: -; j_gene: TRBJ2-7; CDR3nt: TGTGCCAGCAACCAGATAGGGACAGTAGCGGAATACGAGCAGTACTTC; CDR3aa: CASNQIGTVAEYEQYF
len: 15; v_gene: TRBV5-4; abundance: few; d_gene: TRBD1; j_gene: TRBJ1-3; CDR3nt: TGTGCCAGCAGCTTGGTTGGGACAGGGGGAAACACCATATATTTT; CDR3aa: CASSLVGTGGNTIYF
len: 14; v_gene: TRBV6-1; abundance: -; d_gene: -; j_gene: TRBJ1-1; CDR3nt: TGTGCCAGCAGAGTAGACATCGGGGGGACTGAAGCTTTCTTT; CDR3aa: CASRVDIGGTEAFF
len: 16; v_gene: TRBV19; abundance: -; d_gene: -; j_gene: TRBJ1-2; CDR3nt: TGTGCCAGTACCCCGAGGAGGGGTAAGGGGTTACATGGCTACACCTTC; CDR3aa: CASTPRRGKGLHGYTF
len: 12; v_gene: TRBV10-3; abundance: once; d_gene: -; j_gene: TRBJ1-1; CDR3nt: TGTGCCATCAGATCGGCGGACACTGAAGCTTTCTTT; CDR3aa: CAIRSADTEAFF
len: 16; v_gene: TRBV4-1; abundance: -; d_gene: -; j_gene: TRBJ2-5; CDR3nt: TGCGCCAGCAGCCTTGAGGGGCACTTAGGTCAAGAGACCCAGTACTTC; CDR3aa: CASSLEGHLGQETQYF
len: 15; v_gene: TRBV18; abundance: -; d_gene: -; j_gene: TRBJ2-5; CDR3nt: TGTGCCAGCGTACCAGGAGGAGGGAAGCAAGAGACCCAGTACTTC; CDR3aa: CASVPGGGKQETQYF
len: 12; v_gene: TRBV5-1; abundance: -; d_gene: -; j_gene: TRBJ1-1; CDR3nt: TGCGCCAGCAGCACCCAGGGATTTGAAGCTTTCTTT; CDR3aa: CASSTQGFEAFF
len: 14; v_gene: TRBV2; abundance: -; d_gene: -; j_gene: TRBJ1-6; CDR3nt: TGTGCCAGCAGTGTAAGGGTTCAAAATTCACCCCTCCACTTT; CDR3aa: CASSVRVQNSPLHF
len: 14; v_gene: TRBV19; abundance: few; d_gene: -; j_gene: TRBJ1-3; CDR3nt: TGTGCCAGTAGGCAGACCTTCTCTGGAAACACCATATATTTT; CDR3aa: CASRQTFSGNTIYF
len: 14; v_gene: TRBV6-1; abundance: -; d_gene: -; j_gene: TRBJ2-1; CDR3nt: TGTGCCACCCCTCCCGACAGGAAATACAATGAGCAGTTCTTC; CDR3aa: CATPPDRKYNEQFF
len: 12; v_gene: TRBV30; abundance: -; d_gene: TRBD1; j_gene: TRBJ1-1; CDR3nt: TGTGCCTGGACGACAGGGGCGGTTGAAGCTTTCTTT; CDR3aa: CAWTTGAVEAFF
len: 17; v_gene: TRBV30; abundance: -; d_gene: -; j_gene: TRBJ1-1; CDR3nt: TGTGCCTGGACTGCGGACAGCGTGTTTATAGTGAACACTGAAGCTTTCTTT; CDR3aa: CAWTADSVFIVNTEAFF
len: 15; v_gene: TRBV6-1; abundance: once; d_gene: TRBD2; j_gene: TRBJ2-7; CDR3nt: TGTGCCAGCAGGGACGAGCGGGGAACCACTTACGAGCAGTACTTC; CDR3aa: CASRDERGTTYEQYF
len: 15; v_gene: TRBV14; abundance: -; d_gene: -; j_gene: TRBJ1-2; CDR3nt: TGTGCCAGCAGCCCCTCGCTATGGAATTGGATTGGCTACACCTTC; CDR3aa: CASSPSLWNWIGYTF
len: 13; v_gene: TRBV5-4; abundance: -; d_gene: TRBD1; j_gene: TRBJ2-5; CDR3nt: TGTGCCAGCAGAGGACAGGGGGAGGAGACCCAGTACTTC; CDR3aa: CASRGQGEETQYF
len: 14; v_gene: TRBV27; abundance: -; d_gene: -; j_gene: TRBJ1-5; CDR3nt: TGTGCCAGCAGACAATATGATAGCAATCAGCCCCAGCATTTT; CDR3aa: CASRQYDSNQPQHF
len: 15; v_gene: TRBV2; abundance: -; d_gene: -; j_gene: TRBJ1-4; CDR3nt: TGTGCCAGCAGAGTCCAGATCGCAACTAATGAAAAACTGTTTTTT; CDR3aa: CASRVQIATNEKLFF
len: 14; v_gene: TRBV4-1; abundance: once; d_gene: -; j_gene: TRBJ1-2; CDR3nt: TGCGCCAGCAGCCAGACCGGGATCTCCTATGGCTACACCTTC; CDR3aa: CASSQTGISYGYTF
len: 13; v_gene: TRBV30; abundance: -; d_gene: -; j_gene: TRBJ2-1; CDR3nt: TGTGCCTGGAGAGGCGGGATGGTCGATGAGCAGTTCTTC; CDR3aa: CAWRGGMVDEQFF
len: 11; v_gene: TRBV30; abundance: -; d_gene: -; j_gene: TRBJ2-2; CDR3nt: TGTGCCTGGAGGGTTGCCGGGGAGCTGTTTTTT; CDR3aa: CAWRVAGELFF
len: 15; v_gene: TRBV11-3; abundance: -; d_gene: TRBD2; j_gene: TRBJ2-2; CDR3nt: TGTGCCAGCAGCTTAGGACTAGCTTTCTCCGGGGAGCTGTTTTTT; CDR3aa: CASSLGLAFSGELFF